This entry concerns a single T cell receptor beta chain. This record belongs to a study of blood T cell repertoires in COVID-19. As for the study in general: T cells, B-cell-depleted T cells, or PBMCs provided the cDNA or gDNA that served as material.

Germline V gene lookup returns CDR1 SGHTA and CDR2 FQGNSA. CDR3 length: 15 amino acids. Between the trimmed V and J ends, which lost 7 bases and 0 bases, there was a span of 15 bases. TCRdb keeps only in-frame clones here, not all; method: immunoSEQ multiplex PCR. The repertoire has some 180,000 clones, less than 85% of them found once; the top ten carry less than 5.5%. Participants reported their clinical history, and cohort assignment relied on those reports. This clonotype was obtained from an older woman with acute COVID-19. The chain carries TRBV7-2 and TRBJ1-2; D call uncertain. The sample taken for sequencing was PBMCs or T cells enriched from blood (not recorded which). CDR3 amino acids: CASNALGSSNYGYTF. CDR3 DNA sequence: TGTGCCAGCAACGCCCTGGGCAGCTCTAACTATGGCTACACCTTC.